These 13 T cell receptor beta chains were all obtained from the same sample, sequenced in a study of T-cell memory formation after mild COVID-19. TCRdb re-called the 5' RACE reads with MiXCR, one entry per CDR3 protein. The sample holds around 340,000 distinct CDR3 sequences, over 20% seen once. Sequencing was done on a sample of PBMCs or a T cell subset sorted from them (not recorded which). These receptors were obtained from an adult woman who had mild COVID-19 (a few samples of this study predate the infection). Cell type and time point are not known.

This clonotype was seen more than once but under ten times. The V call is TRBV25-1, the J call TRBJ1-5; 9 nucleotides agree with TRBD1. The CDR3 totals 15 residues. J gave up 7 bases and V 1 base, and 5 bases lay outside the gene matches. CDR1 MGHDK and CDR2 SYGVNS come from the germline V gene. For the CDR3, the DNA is TGTGCCAGCAGTGAATCTTCACAGGGGGCCCAGCCCCAGCATTTT. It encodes CASSESSQGAQPQHF. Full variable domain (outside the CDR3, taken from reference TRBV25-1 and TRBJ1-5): EADIYQTPRYLVIGTGKKITLECSQTMGHDKMYWYQQDPGMELHLIHYSYGVNSTEKGDLSSESTVSRIRTEHFPLTLESARPSHTSQYLCASSESSQGAQPQHFGDGTRLSIL.

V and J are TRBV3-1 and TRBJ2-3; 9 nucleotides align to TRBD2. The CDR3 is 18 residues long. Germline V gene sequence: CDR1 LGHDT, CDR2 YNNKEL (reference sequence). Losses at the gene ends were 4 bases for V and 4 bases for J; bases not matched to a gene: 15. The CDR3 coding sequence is TGTGCCAGCAGCCCTTCCCCCATTAGCGGGGGTATGGCAGATACGCAGTATTTT. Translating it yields CASSPSPISGGMADTQYF.

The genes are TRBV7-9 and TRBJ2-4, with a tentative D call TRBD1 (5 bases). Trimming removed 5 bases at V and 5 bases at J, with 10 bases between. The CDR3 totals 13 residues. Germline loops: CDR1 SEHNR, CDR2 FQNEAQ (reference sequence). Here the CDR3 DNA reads TGTGCCAGCAGCCGTCTAGGGGAAAACATTCAGTACTTC. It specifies CASSRLGENIQYF.

The CDR3 here is CASSSTGLANYGYTF. The CDR3 DNA reads as TGTGCCAGCAGCTCGACAGGGTTAGCTAACTATGGCTACACCTTC. The chain combines TRBV5-6 with TRBJ1-2, with 7 bases lining up with TRBD1. In germline, CDR1 is SGHDT, CDR2 YYEEEE. The V gene end was trimmed by 3 bases and the J gene end by 0 bases; junction bases not matched to a gene: 5. The CDR3 loop spans 15 amino acids.

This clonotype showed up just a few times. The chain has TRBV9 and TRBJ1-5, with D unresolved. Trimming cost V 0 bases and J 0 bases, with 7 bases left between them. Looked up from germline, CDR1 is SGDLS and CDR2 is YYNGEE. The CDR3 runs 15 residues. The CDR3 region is CASSVGVASNQPQHF. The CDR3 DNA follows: TGTGCCAGCAGCGTAGGGGTGGCTAGCAATCAGCCCCAGCATTTT.

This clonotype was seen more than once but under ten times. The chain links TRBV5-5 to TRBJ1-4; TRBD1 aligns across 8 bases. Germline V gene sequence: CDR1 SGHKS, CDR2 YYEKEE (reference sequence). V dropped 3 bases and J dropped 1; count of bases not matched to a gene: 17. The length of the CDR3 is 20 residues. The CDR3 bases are TGTGCCAGCAGCTCGGGGTGGGGACAGGAGACTTACGGAACTAATGAAAAACTGTTTTTT. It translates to CASSSGWGQETYGTNEKLFF.

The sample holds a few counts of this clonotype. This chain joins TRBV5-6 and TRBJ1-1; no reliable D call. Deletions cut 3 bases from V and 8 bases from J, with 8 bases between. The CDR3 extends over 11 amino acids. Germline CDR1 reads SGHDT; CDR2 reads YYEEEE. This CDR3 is CASSSWKEAFF. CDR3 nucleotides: TGTGCCAGCAGCTCCTGGAAGGAAGCTTTCTTT.

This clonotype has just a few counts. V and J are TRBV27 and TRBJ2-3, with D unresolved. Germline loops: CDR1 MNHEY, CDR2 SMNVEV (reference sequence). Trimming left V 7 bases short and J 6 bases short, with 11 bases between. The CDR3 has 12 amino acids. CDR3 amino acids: CASIDYWDTQYF. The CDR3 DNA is TGTGCCAGCATAGATTATTGGGATACGCAGTATTTT.

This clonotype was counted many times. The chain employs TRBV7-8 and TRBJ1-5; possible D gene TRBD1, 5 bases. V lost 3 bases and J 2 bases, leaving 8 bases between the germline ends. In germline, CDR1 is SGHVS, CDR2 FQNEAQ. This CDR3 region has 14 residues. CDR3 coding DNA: TGTGCCAGCAGCTTCGACAGCGGCAATCAGCCCCAGCATTTT. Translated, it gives CASSFDSGNQPQHF.

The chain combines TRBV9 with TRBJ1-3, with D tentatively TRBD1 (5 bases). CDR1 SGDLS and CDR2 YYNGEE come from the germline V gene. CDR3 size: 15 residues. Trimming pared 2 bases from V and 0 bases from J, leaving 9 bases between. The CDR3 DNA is TGTGCCAGCAGCGTCACAGGCCTCTCTGGAAACACCATATATTTT. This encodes CASSVTGLSGNTIYF.

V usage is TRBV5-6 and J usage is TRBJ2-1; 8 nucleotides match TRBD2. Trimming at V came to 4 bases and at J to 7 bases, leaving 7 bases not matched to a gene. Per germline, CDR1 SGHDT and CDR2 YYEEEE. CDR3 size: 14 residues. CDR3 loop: CASSGGLVVNEQFF. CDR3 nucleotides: TGTGCCAGCAGCGGGGGACTAGTGGTGAATGAGCAGTTCTTC.

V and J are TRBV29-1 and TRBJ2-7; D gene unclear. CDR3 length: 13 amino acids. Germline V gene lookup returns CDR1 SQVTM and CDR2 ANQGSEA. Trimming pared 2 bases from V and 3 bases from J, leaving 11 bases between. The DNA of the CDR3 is TGCAGCGTTGAAAAGGGTTCTGGCTACGAGCAGTACTTC. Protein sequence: CSVEKGSGYEQYF.

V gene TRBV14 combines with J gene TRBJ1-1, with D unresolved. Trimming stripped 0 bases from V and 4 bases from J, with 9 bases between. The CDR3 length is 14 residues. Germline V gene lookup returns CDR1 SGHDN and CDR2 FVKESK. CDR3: CASSQDYVSTEAFF. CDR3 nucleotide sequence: TGTGCCAGCAGCCAAGATTACGTGAGCACTGAAGCTTTCTTT. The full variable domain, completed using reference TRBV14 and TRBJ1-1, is EAGVTQFPSHSVIEKGQTVTLRCDPISGHDNLYWYRRVMGKEIKFLLHFVKESKQDESGMPNNRFLAERTGGTYSTLKVQPAELEDSGVYFCASSQDYVSTEAFFGQGTRLTVV.